This T cell receptor (beta chain) comes out of a study of neurological immune-mediated disorders. Overall study findings and caveats: HTLV-1-associated myelopathy had the most TCR clonal expansion, whereas multiple sclerosis had the least (lower than in healthy controls).

TCRdb independently ran MiXCR on the 5' RACE reads; one entry per CDR3 protein. The profile shows about 24,000 distinct CDR3 sequences, roughly 13% of them singletons. This clonotype appeared many times. Its antigen is unknown. J gave up 5 bases and V 4 bases, and 8 bases lay outside the gene matches. CDR3 length equals 13 residues. Germline lookup yields CDR1 DFQATT and CDR2 SNEGSKA (reference sequence). The rearrangement uses TRBV20-1 and TRBJ2-7, with 7 bases aligning to TRBD1. Sequencing input: PBMCs. The clonotype comes from a woman aged 40 to 50 with HTLV-1-associated myelopathy (HAM/TSP). CDR3 sequence reads: CSAKGTGDDEQYF. CDR3 sequence (DNA): TGCAGTGCTAAAGGAACAGGGGACGACGAGCAGTACTTC.